These T cell receptor beta chains were read from a single sample in a study of blood T cells in healthy people across ages. TCRdb reprocessed the 5' RACE reads with MiXCR, giving one entry per CDR3 protein. The sample records 1.5 million to 2 million distinct CDR3 sequences, roughly 30% being singletons. Sample: blood. These receptors were collected from a woman between 25 and 40 years old in good health. Both conserved end residues are part of each CDR3. D genes are given only for firm matches. Expanded clones get a size class; other rows say once, few or many, or leave the size out.

>TRBJ2-3|NA|TRBV29-1|NA
TGCAGCGTTGCCAGGACTCCCATTGAGGGCATAGATACGCAGTATTTT
CSVARTPIEGIDTQYF
>TRBJ2-1|NA|TRBV9|NA
TGTGCCAGCAGCGTAGGCAGCGTCTCCTACAATGAGCAGTTCTTC
CASSVGSVSYNEQFF
>TRBJ2-5|NA|TRBV20-1|many
TGCAGTGCTCAGATATCGGGTAACCAAGAGACCCAGTACTTC
CSAQISGNQETQYF
>TRBJ1-4|NA|TRBV27|few
TGTGCCAGCAGCCCGATAGAGGGGCCAATAGGAGAAAAACTGTTTTTT
CASSPIEGPIGEKLFF
>TRBJ2-1|NA|TRBV5-1|many
TGCGCCAGCAGCCTCCGGGATTACTCCTACAATGAGCAGTTCTTC
CASSLRDYSYNEQFF
>TRBJ1-5|NA|TRBV20-1|NA
TGCAGCGCTAGCCCCAATGCGGGGGCCGGTCAGCCCCAGCATTTT
CSASPNAGAGQPQHF
>TRBJ2-3|TRBD1|TRBV2|NA
TGTGCCAGCGACAGGGGGCTGTCCACAGATACGCAGTATTTT
CASDRGLSTDTQYF
>TRBJ1-1|TRBD1|TRBV18|many
TGTGCCAGCAGCCCGGGACAGCTGAACACTGAAGCTTTCTTT
CASSPGQLNTEAFF
>TRBJ1-5|NA|TRBV20-1|many
TGCAGTGCCCGACTCCGGAGGGATCAGCCCCAGCATTTT
CSARLRRDQPQHF
>TRBJ2-3|TRBD2|TRBV20-1|few
TGCAGTGCTCATGGGACTAGCGGGAGGGCCGTGACAGATACGCAGTATTTT
CSAHGTSGRAVTDTQYF
>TRBJ2-1|TRBD2|TRBV29-1|many
TGCAGCGTTGTACTGCGGGGGGCTCACTCCTACAATGAGCAGTTCTTC
CSVVLRGAHSYNEQFF
>TRBJ1-5|NA|TRBV7-2|NA
TGTGCCAGCAGCTTAGTTGGTCAAAACAATCAGCCCCAGCATTTT
CASSLVGQNNQPQHF
>TRBJ2-3|NA|TRBV2|NA
TGTGCCAGCAGTGATCCCGCTACGCAGTATTTT
CASSDPATQYF
>TRBJ2-7|TRBD1|TRBV27|few
TGTGCCAGCAGCCCCTTCGTGACAGGGCCCTACGAGCAGTACTTC
CASSPFVTGPYEQYF
>TRBJ2-1|TRBD2|TRBV4-1|once
TGCGCCAGCAGCCGGCTAGCGGGAGTACAAGAGCAGTTCTTC
CASSRLAGVQEQFF
>TRBJ2-3|TRBD1|TRBV19|NA
TGTGCCAGTAGTATGCGGGACAGGGAGACAGATACGCAGTATTTT
CASSMRDRETDTQYF
>TRBJ2-3|NA|TRBV12-3/TRBV12-4|many
TGCGCCAGCCGTCTGAGCACAGATACGCAGTATTTT
CASRLSTDTQYF